This T cell receptor beta chain comes out of a study of glioma-infiltrating T cells after dendritic cell vaccination. This clone was seen a handful of times. Its antigen remains unidentified. Clones were read by immunoSEQ multiplex PCR, and TCRdb kept only the in-frame ones, dropping some. The sample has about 65,000 clones, 86% seen once. The time point here: after dendritic cell vaccination, including at tumor progression/relapse. Blood PBMC samples: pre-vaccination, two weeks post third vaccination, and at tumor progression. From germline, CDR1 is MNHNS and CDR2 SASEGT. This CDR3 comprises 17 residues. Between the trimmed V and J ends, which lost 2 bases and 0 bases, there was a span of 14 bases. General study points: Higher pretreatment TIL content predicted longer progression-free time and survival.

The TCR comes from a human donor with glioblastoma. The sample was blood, taken after dendritic cell vaccination. This rearrangement joins TRBV6-1 to TRBJ1-3; D gene uncertain. The CDR3, as DNA: TGTGCCAGCAGTGAAATCGTCTTGGGGAGCTCTGGAAACACCATATATTTT. As protein: CASSEIVLGSSGNTIYF.